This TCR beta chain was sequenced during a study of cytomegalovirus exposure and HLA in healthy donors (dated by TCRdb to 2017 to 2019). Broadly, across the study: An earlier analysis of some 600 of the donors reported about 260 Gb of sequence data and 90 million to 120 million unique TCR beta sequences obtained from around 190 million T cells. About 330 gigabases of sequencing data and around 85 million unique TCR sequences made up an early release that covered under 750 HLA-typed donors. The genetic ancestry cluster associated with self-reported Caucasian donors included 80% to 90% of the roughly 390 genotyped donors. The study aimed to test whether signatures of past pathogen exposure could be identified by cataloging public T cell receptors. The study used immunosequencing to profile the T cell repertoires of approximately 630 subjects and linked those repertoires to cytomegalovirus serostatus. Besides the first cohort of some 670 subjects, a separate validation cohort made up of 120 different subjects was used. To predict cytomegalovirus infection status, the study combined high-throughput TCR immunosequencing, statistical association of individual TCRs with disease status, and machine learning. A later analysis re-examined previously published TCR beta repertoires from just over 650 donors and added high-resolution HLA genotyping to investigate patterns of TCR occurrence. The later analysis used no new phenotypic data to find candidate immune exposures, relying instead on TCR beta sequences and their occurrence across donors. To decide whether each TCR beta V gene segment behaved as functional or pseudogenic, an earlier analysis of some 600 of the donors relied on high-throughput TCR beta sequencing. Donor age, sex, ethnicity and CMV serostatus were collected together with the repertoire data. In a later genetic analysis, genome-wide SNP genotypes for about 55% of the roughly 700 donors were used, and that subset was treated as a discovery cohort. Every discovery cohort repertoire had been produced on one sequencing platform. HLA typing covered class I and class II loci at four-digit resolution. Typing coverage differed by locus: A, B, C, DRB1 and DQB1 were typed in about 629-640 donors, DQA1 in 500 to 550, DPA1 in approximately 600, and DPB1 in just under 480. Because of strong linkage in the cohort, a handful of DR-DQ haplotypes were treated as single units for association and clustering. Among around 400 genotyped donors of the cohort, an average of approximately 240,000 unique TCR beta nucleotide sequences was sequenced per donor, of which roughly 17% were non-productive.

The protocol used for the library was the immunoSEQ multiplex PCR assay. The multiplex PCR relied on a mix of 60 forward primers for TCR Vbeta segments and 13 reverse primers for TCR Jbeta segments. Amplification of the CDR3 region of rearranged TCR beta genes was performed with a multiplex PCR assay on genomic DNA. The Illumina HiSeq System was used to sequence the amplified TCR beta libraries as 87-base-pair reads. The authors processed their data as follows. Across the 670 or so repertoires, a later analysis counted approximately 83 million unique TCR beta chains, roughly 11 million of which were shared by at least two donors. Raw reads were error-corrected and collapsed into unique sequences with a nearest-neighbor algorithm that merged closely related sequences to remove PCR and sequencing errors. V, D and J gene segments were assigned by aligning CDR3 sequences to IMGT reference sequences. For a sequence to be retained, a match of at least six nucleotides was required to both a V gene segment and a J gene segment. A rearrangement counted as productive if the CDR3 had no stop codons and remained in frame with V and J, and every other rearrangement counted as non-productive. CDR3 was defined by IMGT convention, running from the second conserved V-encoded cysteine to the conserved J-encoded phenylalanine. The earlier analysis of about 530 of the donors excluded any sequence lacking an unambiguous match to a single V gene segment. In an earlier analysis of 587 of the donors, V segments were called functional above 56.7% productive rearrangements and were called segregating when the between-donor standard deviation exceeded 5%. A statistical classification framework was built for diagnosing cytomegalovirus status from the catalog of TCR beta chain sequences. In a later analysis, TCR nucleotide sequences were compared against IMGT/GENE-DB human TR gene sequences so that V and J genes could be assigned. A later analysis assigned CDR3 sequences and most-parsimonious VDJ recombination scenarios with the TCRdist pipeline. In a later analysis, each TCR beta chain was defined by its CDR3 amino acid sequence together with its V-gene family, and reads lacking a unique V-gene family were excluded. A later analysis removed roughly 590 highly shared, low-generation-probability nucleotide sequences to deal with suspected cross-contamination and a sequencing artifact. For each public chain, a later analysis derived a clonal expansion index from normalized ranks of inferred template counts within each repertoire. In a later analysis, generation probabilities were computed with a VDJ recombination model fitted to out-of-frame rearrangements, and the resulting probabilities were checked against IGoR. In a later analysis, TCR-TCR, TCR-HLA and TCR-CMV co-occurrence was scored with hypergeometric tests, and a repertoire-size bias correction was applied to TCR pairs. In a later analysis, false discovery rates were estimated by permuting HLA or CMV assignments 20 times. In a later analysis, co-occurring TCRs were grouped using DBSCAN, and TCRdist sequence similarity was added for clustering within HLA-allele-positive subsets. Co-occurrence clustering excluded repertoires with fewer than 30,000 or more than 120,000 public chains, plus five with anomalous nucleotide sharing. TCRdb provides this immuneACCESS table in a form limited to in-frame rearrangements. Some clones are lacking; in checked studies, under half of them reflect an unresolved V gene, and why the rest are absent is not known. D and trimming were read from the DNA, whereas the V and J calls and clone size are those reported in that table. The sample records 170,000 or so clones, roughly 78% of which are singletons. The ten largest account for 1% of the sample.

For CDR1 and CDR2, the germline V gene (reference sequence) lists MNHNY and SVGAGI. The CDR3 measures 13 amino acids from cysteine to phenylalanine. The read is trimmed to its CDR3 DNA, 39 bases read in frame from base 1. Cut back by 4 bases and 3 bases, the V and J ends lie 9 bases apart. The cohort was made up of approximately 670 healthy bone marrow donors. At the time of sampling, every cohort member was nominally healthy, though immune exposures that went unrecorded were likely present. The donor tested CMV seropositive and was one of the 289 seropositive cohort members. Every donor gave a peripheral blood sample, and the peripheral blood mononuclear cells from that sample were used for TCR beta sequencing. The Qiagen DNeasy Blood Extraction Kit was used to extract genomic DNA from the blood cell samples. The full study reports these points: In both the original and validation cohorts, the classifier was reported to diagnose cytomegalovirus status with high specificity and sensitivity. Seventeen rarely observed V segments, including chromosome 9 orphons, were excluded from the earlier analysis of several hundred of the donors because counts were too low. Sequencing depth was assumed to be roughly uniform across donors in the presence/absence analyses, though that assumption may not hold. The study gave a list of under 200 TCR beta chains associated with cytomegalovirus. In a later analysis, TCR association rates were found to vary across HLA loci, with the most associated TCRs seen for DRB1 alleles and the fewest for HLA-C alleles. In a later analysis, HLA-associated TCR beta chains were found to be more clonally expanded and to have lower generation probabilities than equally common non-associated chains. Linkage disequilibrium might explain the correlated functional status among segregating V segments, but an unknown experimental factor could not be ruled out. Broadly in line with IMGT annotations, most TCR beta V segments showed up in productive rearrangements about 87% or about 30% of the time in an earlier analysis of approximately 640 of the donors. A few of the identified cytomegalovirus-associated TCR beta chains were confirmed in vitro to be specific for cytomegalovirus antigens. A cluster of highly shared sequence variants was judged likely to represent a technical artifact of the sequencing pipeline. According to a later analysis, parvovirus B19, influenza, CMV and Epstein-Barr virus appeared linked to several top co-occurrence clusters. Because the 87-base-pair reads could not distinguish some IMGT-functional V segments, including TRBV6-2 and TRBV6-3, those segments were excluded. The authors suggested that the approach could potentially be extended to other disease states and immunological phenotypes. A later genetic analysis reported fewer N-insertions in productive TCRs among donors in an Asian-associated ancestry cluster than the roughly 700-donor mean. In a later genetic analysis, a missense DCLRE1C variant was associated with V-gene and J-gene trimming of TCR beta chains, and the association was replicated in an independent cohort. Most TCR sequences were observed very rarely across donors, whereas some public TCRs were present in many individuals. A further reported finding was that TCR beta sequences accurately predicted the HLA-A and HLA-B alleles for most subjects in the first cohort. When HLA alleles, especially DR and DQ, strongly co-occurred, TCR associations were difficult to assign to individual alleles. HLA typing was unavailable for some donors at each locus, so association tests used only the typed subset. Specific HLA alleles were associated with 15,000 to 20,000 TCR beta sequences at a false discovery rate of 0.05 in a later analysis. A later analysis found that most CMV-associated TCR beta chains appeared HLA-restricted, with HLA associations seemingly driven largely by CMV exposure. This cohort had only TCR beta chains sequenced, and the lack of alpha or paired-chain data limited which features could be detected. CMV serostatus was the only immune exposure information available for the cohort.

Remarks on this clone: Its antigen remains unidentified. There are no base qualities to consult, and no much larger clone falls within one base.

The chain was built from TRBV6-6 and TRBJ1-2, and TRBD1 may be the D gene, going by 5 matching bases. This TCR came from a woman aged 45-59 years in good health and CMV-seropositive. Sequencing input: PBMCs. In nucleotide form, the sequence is TGTGCCAGCAGTTCGGACAAGTACTATGGCTACACCTTC. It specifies CASSSDKYYGYTF.